The present TCR beta chain was sequenced within a study of T cell responses to AZD1222 COVID-19 vaccine. Study results and limitations: Among those given AZD1222, only five or six were seropositive at baseline. There were repertoire samples only from the period after the peak T cell response. The donors showed a predominance of white British ancestry and of females, with possible underestimation of clonal diversity.

A remark on this clone: Its antigen is still unknown.

Combined were second doses at about 4 or about 12 weeks. Sequencing was performed with immunoSEQ multiplex PCR; in TCRdb, only in-frame clones are kept and a portion is missing. Of 85,000 to 100,000 clones in the sample, 85% to 90% were seen once. This receptor was obtained from an adult who received the AZD1222 COVID-19 vaccine. The sequencing used peripheral blood, collected 28 days after the second AZD1222 dose.

The CDR3 DNA reads TGCGCCAGCAGCTTGGATACGGCCTCTGGAAACACCATATATTTT. Amino acid sequence: CASSLDTASGNTIYF. This chain joins TRBV5-1 and TRBJ1-3; no clear D gene. Trimming pared 0 bases from V and 0 bases from J, leaving 7 bases between. The CDR3 is 15 residues long. Germline V gene data show CDR1 as SGHRS and CDR2 as YFSETQ.